The 19 T cell receptor beta chains presented below share a single source sample, sequenced in a study of cytomegalovirus exposure and HLA in healthy donors. PCR amplification relied on 60 Vbeta primers (plus 13 Jbeta primers). Sequencing used immunoSEQ multiplex PCR; TCRdb keeps in-frame clones, though not all of them. The sample has approximately 120,000 clones, 69% seen once. Sequenced material: PBMCs. All receptors come from a woman in her seventies in good health and CMV-seropositive.

This clone has just a few counts. The V gene is TRBV7-2, the J gene TRBJ1-1; perhaps TRBD1 as D (5 bases). The V gene lost 1 base and the J gene lost 0 bases, with 9 bases spanning the gap. Germline V CDR1 and CDR2: SGHTA, FQGNSA. The CDR3 extends over 15 amino acids. The chain's CDR3 is CASSLGAGLNTEAFF. CDR3 in DNA: TGTGCCAGCAGCTTAGGGGCAGGGTTGAACACTGAAGCTTTCTTT.

This clone has a handful of counts. The chain employs TRBV19 and TRBJ1-4; 7 bases are shared with TRBD1. CDR3 length: 17 amino acids. V dropped 7 bases and J dropped 0; count of bases not matched to a gene: 11. CDR1 and CDR2 (germline): LNHDA, SQIVND (reference sequence). CDR3 DNA: TGTGCCAGTACCACCCGGACAGGCCTCGCAACTAATGAAAAACTGTTTTTT. This translates into CASTTRTGLATNEKLFF.

The chain joins TRBV10-2 to TRBJ1-1; D is undetermined. V was cut by 4 bases and J by 4 bases, with 10 bases left in between. CDR3 length equals 13 residues. The germline CDR1 and CDR2 sequences are WSHSY and SAAADI. CDR3 protein: CASSVARFTEAFF. The CDR3 nucleotides read TGCGCCAGCAGTGTGGCCCGATTCACTGAAGCTTTCTTT.

The chain has TRBV5-1 and TRBJ2-5, with 8 bases lining up with TRBD2. There are 14 residues in the CDR3. Losses at the gene ends were 4 bases for V and 2 bases for J; bases not matched to a gene: 4. Germline assignment: CDR1 SGHRS and CDR2 YFSETQ. The CDR3, as DNA: TGCGCCAGCAGCCTCGGACTAGCACAAGAGACCCAGTACTTC. The encoded protein is CASSLGLAQETQYF.

V gene TRBV5-1 combines with J gene TRBJ2-7; 10 bases agree with TRBD1. Germline V CDR1 and CDR2: SGHRS, YFSETQ. J was trimmed by 4 bases and V by 0 bases; bases with no gene match: 4. This CDR3 comprises 15 residues. The CDR3 loop reads CASSLEGQGIYEQYF. In DNA, the CDR3 is TGCGCCAGCAGCTTGGAGGGACAGGGGATTTACGAGCAGTACTTC.

The chain joins TRBV25-1 to TRBJ1-1; D unclear. The V end lost 6 bases, the J end lost 4 bases, and 12 bases lay between the germline ends. There are 13 residues in the CDR3. Germline-derived CDR1 and CDR2 are MGHDK and SYGVNS. The CDR3 DNA is TGTGCCAGCAGACCAACGGGGTTCACTGAAGCTTTCTTT. Protein: CASRPTGFTEAFF.

In DNA form, the CDR3 reads TGTGCCAGCAGCTTCACGGGGGGGCAGGGGACGAGTCAGCCCCAGCATTTT. This translates into CASSFTGGQGTSQPQHF. This chain uses TRBV11-2 with TRBJ1-5; D might be TRBD1 (6 bases). The CDR3 spans 17 residues. Germline V lookup: CDR1 SGHAT, CDR2 FQNNGV. V shed 3 bases and J shed 6 bases, with 21 bases lying between them.

The chain recombines TRBV7-2 with TRBJ1-4; tentatively, D is TRBD1 (5 bases). Trimming stripped 7 bases from V and 6 bases from J, with 18 bases between. This CDR3 comprises 15 residues. Germline CDR1 and CDR2: SGHTA and FQGNSA. Here the CDR3 reads CASTRVGGIDEKLFF. CDR3 bases: TGTGCCAGCACCCGGGTCGGGGGGATAGATGAAAAACTGTTTTTT.

This sequence joins TRBV5-1 and TRBJ2-1; the match to TRBD2 covers 8 bases. The junction had 5 bases not matched to a gene; V was cut back by 0 bases and J by 3 bases. Germline lookup yields CDR1 SGHRS and CDR2 YFSETQ. This CDR3 contains 16 residues. The CDR3 region is CASSLALAGGYNEQFF. For the CDR3, the DNA is TGCGCCAGCAGCTTGGCTCTGGCGGGGGGCTACAATGAGCAGTTCTTC.

Worth noting for this clone: As the CDR3 is not closed by the conserved phenylalanine or tryptophan, this likely results from a read error. The genes are TRBV6-5 and TRBJ1-5; 7 nucleotides match TRBD1. Unmatched junction bases numbered 8, after V lost 5 bases and J lost 4 bases. Germline-derived CDR1 and CDR2 are MNHEY and SVGAGI. This CDR3 contains 15 residues. In DNA, the CDR3 is TGTGCCAGCAGTAGTTTGGCAGGGGGAAATCAGCCCCAGCATGTT. Residues: CASSSLAGGNQPQHV.

This CDR3 reads CASSQAEGVGYTF. The CDR3 nucleotides are TGTGCCAGCTCACAGGCAGAGGGGGTTGGCTACACCTTC. This rearrangement joins TRBV18 to TRBJ1-2; the D gene is possibly TRBD1 (6 bases). CDR1 and CDR2 (germline): KGHSH, LQKENI. The V end lost 4 bases, the J end lost 7 bases, and 13 bases lay between the germline ends. The CDR3 covers 13 residues.

The gene calls are TRBV5-1 and TRBJ2-2; 7 bases map to TRBD2. J lost 4 bases, V lost 7 bases, and 7 bases had no gene match. The CDR3 is 14 amino acids. Germline V CDR1 and CDR2: SGHRS, YFSETQ. The CDR3, as DNA: TGCGCCAGCTCCCCTGGGGGGGTCACCGGGGAGCTGTTTTTT. Amino acids: CASSPGGVTGELFF.

The chain employs TRBV5-5 and TRBJ2-7; 14 bases are shared with TRBD2. V shed 4 bases, J shed 5 bases, and the junction held 2 bases outside the gene matches. CDR1 and CDR2 from the germline V gene are SGHKS and YYEKEE (reference sequence). This CDR3 comprises 14 residues. The CDR3 here is CASSGGLAGDEQYF. The CDR3 DNA sequence: TGTGCCAGCAGCGGGGGACTAGCGGGGGACGAGCAGTACTTC.

The V call is TRBV6-5, the J call TRBJ1-5, with 9 nucleotides matching TRBD1. Germline assignment: CDR1 MNHEY and CDR2 SVGAGI. The CDR3 length is 15 residues. J gave up 6 bases and V 6 bases, and 9 bases lay outside the gene matches. The DNA for the CDR3 is TGTGCCAGCAGAAAATCGGACAGGGGTTTTCAGCCCCAGCATTTT. It is translated as CASRKSDRGFQPQHF.

This clone has only a few counts. The CDR3 DNA sequence: TGTGCCAGCAGGGTGGGGGCAGTGGCTTTCTTT. This translates into CASRVGAVAFF. The chain recombines TRBV6-5 with TRBJ1-1; TRBD1 is a possible D gene (6 bases). Germline V CDR1 and CDR2: MNHEY, SVGAGI. The V gene lost 6 bases and the J gene lost 11 bases, with 13 bases spanning the gap. CDR3 length: 11 residues.

This clone was seen just once. The chain is built from TRBV10-3 and TRBJ1-2, with D possibly TRBD1 on 6 matching bases. The V gene lost 4 bases and the J gene lost 2 bases, with 8 bases spanning the gap. CDR3 length: 13 residues. The germline V gene has CDR1 ENHRY and CDR2 SYGVKD. The CDR3 sequence is CAISGQENYGYTF. The CDR3 DNA follows: TGTGCCATCAGTGGACAGGAGAACTATGGCTACACCTTC.

Note on this clone: The junction and the germline gene differ at one end; a read error may be behind it. V usage is TRBV7-7 and J usage is TRBJ2-5; 11 bases align to TRBD2. This CDR3 comprises 17 residues. Germline CDR1 reads SSHAT; CDR2 reads FNYEAQ (reference sequence). The CDR3 coding sequence is TGTGCTAGCAGCTTAGGAGTAGCGGGGGGGCCGCCAGAGACCCAGTACTTC. Residues: CASSLGVAGGPPETQYF. Full variable domain (remainder filled in from reference TRBV7-7 and TRBJ2-5): GAGVSQSPRYKVTKRGQDVTLRCDPISSHATLYWYQQALGQGPEFLTYFNYEAQPDKSGLPSDRFSAERPEGSISTLTIQRTEQRDSAMYRCASSLGVAGGPPETQYFGPGTRLLVL.

This clone was recorded only once. DNA for the CDR3: TGTGCCAGCAGCTTTCAGCAGGGAAATCCCCTCCACTTT. Protein: CASSFQQGNPLHF. The chain carries TRBV5-5 and TRBJ1-6; perhaps TRBD1 as D (5 bases). From germline, CDR1 is SGHKS and CDR2 YYEKEE (reference sequence). Trimming took 2 bases from V and 13 from J, leaving 13 bases between them. The CDR3 covers 13 residues.

This clone was found a few times. The chain has TRBV7-8 and TRBJ1-2, with 7 bases matching TRBD1. This CDR3 comprises 15 residues. V shed 5 bases and J 4 bases; nucleotides not matched to a gene: 10. Per the germline V gene, CDR1 is SGHVS and CDR2 is FQNEAQ. The DNA for the CDR3 is TGTGCCAGCAGCCTGTCAGGGGGAGGTGGCTATGGCTACACCTTC. It encodes CASSLSGGGGYGYTF.